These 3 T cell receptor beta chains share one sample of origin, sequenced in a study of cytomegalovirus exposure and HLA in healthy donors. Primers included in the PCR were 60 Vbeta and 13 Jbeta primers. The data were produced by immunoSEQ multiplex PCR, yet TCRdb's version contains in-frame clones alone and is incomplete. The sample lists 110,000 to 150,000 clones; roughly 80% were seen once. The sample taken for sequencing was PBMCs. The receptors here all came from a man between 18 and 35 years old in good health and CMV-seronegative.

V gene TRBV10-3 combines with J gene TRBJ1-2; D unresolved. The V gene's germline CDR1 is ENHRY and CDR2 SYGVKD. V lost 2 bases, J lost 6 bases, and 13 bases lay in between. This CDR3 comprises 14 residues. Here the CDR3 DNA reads TGTGCCATCAGTGAGCCCAACGGGAGGAATGGCTACACCTTC. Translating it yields CAISEPNGRNGYTF.

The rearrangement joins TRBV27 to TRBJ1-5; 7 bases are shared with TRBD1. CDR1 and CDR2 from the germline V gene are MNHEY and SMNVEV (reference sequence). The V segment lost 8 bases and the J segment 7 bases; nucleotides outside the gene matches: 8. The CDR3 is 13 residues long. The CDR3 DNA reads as TGTGCCAGCGCACAGGGGTCCGGGCAGCCCCAGCATTTT. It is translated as CASAQGSGQPQHF.

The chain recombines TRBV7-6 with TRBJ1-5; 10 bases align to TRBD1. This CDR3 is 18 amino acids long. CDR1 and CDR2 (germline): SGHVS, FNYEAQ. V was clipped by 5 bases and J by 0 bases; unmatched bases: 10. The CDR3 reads CASSPGTGAHYSNQPQHF. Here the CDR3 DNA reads TGTGCCAGCAGCCCTGGGACAGGGGCCCATTATAGCAATCAGCCCCAGCATTTT. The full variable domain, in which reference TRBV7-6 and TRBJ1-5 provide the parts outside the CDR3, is GAGVSQSPRYKVTKRGQDVALRCDPISGHVSLYWYRQALGQGPEFLTYFNYEAQQDKSGLPNDRFSAERPEGSISTLTIQRTEQRDSAMYRCASSPGTGAHYSNQPQHFGDGTRLSIL.